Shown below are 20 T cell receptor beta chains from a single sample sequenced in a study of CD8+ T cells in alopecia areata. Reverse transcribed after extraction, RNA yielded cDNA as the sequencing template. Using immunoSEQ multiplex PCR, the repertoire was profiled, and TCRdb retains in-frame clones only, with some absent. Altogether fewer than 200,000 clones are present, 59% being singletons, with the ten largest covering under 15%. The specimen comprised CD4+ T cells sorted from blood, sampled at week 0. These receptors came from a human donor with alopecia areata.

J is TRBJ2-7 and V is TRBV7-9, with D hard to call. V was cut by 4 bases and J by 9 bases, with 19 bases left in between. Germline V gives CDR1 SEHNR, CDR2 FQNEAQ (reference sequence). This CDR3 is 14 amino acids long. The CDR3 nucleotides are TGTGCCAGCAGCTGGGCAGCTCGAAACCCCGCGCAGTACTTC. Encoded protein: CASSWAARNPAQYF.

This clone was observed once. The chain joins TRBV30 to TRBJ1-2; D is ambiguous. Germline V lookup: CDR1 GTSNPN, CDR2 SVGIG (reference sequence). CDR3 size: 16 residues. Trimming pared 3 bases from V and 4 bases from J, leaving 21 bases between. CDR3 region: CAWSPRGRPGSYGYTF. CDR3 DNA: TGTGCCTGGAGCCCGCGAGGGAGACCGGGGAGCTATGGCTACACCTTC.

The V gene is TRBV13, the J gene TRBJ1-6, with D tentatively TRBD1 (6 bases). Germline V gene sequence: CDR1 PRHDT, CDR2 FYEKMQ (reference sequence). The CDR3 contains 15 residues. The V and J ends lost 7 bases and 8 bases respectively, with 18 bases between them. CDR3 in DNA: TGTGCCAGCATCCTACGGGAGGGGGGAGATTCACCCCTCCACTTT. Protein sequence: CASILREGGDSPLHF.

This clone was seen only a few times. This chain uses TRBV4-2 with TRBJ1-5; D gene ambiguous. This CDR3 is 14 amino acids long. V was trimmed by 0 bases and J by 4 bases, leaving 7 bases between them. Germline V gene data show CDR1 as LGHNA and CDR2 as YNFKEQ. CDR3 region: CASSQDPQNQPQHF. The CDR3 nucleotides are TGTGCCAGCAGCCAAGATCCCCAGAATCAGCCCCAGCATTTT.

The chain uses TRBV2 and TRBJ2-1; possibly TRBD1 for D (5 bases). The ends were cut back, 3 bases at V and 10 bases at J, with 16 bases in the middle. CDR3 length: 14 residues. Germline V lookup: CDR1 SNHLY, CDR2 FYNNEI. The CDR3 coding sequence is TGTGCCAGCAGTGAGTGGGCAGCCACAGGAGAGCAGTTCTTC. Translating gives CASSEWAATGEQFF.

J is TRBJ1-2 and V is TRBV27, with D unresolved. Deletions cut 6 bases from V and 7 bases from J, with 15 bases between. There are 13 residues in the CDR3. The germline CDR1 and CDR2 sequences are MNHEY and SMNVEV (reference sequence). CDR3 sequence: CASRRRANGGYTF. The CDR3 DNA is TGTGCCAGCAGGCGACGGGCTAATGGTGGCTACACCTTC.

CDR3 DNA: TGTGCCAGCTCAGGTGGTGGAGGGTATCACACGGATACGCAGTATTTT. As protein: CASSGGGGYHTDTQYF. The genes are TRBV18 and TRBJ2-3, with a tentative D call TRBD2 (6 bases). The CDR3 is 16 amino acids. The V and J ends lost 5 bases and 6 bases respectively, with 21 bases between them. Germline CDR1 KGHSH, CDR2 LQKENI.

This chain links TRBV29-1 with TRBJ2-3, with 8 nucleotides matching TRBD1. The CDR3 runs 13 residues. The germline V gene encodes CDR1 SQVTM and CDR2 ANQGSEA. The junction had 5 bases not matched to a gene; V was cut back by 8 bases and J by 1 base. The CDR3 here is CSLADRGTDTQYF. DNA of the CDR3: TGCAGCTTGGCGGACAGGGGCACAGATACGCAGTATTTT.

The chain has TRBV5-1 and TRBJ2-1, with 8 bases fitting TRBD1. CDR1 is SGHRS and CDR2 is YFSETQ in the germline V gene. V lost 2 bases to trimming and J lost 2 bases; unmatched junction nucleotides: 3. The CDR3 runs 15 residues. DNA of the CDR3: TGCGCCAGCAGCTTCGACAGGGGCCCCTACAATGAGCAGTTCTTC. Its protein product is CASSFDRGPYNEQFF.

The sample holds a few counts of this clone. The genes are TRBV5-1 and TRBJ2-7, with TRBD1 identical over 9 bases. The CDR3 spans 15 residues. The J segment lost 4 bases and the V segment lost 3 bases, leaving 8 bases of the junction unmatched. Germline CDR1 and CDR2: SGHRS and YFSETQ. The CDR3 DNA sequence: TGCGCCAGCAGCTCCGGACAGGGGAGTCCTTACGAGCAGTACTTC. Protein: CASSSGQGSPYEQYF.

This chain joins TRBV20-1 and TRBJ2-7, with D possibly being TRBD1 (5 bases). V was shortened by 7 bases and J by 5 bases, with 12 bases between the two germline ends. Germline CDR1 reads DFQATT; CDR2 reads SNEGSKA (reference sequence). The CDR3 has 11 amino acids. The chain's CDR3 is CSVNSRDEQYF. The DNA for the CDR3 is TGCAGTGTAAATAGCAGGGACGAGCAGTACTTC.

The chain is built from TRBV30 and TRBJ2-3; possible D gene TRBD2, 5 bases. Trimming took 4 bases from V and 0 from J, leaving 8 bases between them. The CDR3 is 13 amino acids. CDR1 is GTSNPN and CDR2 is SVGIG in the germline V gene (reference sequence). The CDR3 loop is CAWTSGSTDTQYF. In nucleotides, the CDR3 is TGTGCCTGGACCAGCGGTAGCACAGATACGCAGTATTTT.

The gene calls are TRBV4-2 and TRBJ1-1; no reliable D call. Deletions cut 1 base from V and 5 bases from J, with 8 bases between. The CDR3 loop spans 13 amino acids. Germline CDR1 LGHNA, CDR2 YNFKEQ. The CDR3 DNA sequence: TGTGCCAGCAGCCAAGCGGTAAGGACTGAAGCTTTCTTT. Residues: CASSQAVRTEAFF.

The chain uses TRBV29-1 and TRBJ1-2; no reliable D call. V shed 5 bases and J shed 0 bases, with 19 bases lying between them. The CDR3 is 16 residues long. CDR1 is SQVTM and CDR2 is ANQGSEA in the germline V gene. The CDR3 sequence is CSVRFIRTATNYGYTF. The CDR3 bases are TGCAGCGTTCGCTTCATAAGGACCGCTACTAACTATGGCTACACCTTC.

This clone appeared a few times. This CDR3 is CASSFQTGSRSPLHF. The CDR3 DNA is TGTGCCAGCAGCTTCCAGACAGGGTCTAGGTCACCCCTCCACTTT. The chain is built from TRBV7-9 and TRBJ1-6; 7 bases match TRBD1. This CDR3 has 15 amino acids. V shed 3 bases, J shed 10 bases, and the junction held 9 bases outside the gene matches. Per the germline V gene, CDR1 is SEHNR and CDR2 is FQNEAQ (reference sequence). Full variable domain (outside the CDR3, taken from reference TRBV7-9 and TRBJ1-6): DTGVSQNPRHKITKRGQNVTFRCDPISEHNRLYWYRQTLGQGPEFLTYFQNEAQLEKSRLLSDRFSAERPKGSFSTLEIQRTEQGDSAMYLCASSFQTGSRSPLHFGNGTRLTVT.

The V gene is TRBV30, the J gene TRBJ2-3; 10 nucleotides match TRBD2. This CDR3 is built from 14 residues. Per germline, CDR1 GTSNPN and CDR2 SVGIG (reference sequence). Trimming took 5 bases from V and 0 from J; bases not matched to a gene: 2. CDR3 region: CAWGSGGSTDTQYF. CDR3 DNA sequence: TGTGCCTGGGGTAGCGGGGGGAGCACAGATACGCAGTATTTT.

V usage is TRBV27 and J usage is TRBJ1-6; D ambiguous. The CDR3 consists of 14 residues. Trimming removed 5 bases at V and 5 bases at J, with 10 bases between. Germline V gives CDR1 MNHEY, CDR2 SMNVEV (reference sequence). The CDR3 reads CASSPTLDNSPLHF. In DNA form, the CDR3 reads TGTGCCAGCAGTCCCACCCTAGATAATTCACCCCTCCACTTT.

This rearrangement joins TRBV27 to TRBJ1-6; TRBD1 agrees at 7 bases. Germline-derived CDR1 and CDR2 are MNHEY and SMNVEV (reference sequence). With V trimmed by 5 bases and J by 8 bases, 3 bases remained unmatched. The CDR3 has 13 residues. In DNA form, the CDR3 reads TGTGCCAGCAGTGTCGACAGGGATTCACCCCTCCACTTT. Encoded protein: CASSVDRDSPLHF.

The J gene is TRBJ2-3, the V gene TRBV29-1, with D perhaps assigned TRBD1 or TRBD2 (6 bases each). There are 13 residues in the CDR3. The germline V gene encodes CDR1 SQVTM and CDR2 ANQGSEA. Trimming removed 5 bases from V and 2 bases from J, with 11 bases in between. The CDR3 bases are TGCAGCGTTAGGGGGGTGCTCACAGATACGCAGTATTTT. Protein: CSVRGVLTDTQYF.

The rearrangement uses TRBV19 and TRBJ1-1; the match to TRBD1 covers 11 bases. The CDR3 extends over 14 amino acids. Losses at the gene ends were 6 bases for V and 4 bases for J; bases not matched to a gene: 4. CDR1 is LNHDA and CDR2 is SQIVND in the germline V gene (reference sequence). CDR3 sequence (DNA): TGTGCCAGTAGAGGACAGGGGGCGCGCACTGAAGCTTTCTTT. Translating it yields CASRGQGARTEAFF.